This TCR beta chain was profiled in a study of beta chain features in type 1 diabetes (dated by TCRdb to the late 2010s). For the study in its entirety: No differences in mean age, gender distribution, total cell number or subset yield were found between patients and healthy donors. A total of 85 million to 140 million sorted cells were examined across all samples, and the number of cells per subset was strongly correlated with RNA yield. The study compared the TCRB repertoires of sorted circulating CD4+ T cell subsets in recently diagnosed type 1 diabetes patients with those in matched healthy donors. Regulatory and stem cell-like memory subsets were isolated from only 8 patients and roughly eight healthy donors, whereas naive and central memory subsets came from all 30 or so donors. The research as a whole found: In all four CD4+ subsets, TCRB CDR3 length was moderately but significantly shorter in type 1 diabetes patients. Because cDNA was sequenced instead of genomic DNA, activated cells with high expression could be over-represented, although the groups did not differ in activation or CD3 levels. Only small numbers of individuals were included in the HLA sub-analyses, which left unresolved whether HLA type had any influence on TCRB rearrangement. Naive, central memory and regulatory TCRB repertoires appeared to be more alike among patients than among healthy donors. PCR may preferentially amplify shorter templates, but because patient and control samples were amplified and corrected together, any resulting skew would affect both groups equally. At VDJ recombination sites, patients with type 1 diabetes made fewer insertions and deleted more nucleotides, a pattern implying thymic rearrangement abnormalities.

The entire isolated RNA was reverse transcribed using the High Capacity cDNA Reverse Transcription Kit, and thus expressed TCRB transcripts were sequenced. Deep immunoSEQ sequencing was applied to naive, central memory and regulatory T cell samples, giving an average of about 3.57 million total reads per sample. Sorted cells were lysed in RLT buffer, and RNA was extracted using DNase-treated RNeasy Micro or Mini kits according to cell number. To prevent cross-contamination, every cell subset was processed on its own, while patient and healthy donor samples were processed together. Using the immunoSEQ multiplex PCR, TCRB sequences were amplified from cDNA into 87-bp fragments spanning the CDR3 region. The amplicons were sequenced using the Illumina HiSeq platform. Per the source publication's procedure: Synthetic template baselines were used to correct PCR bias computationally, reads within Hamming distance 2 were collapsed, and singletons that could not be merged were discarded. Reads were aligned to IMGT to assign V, D and J genes, CDR3 length, and insertions or deletions at six rearrangement sites. Within each subset, clonotype counts were normalized to sorted cell number, and only after that were true diversity and Gini coefficients computed with the tcR R package. The overlap coefficient, calculated on TCRB nucleotide sequences, was used to measure repertoire sharing. TCRdb's version of the immuneACCESS table is confined to in-frame rearrangements and falls short of the full clone set. An unresolved V gene accounts for under half of the shortfall where checked; the remainder is of unknown origin. The V and J calls and the clone size are those of that table, but D and trimming were determined from the DNA. Counted in this sample were around 160,000 clones; about 51% of them appeared once. Around 0.45% of the sample is in the top ten clones.

Each donor gave one peripheral blood draw, averaging around 0.11 L, which was collected into heparinised tubes. Naive, central memory, regulatory and stem cell-like memory CD4+ T cells were sorted on a BD FACSAria II using a panel including CD45RO, CCR7, CD25, CD127, CD95 and CD27. Every sorted population had a purity above 95%. PBMCs were isolated immediately by Lymphoprep density gradient centrifugation and stained directly without culture. So that batch effects would be minimized, each experiment stained and sorted samples in pairs, pairing one healthy donor with one patient. A note on this clone: Its antigen has not been determined. Base qualities are not provided; no much larger clone lies one nucleotide away.

This receptor was identified in a man younger than 35 in good health. Sequencing was carried out using Tregs from blood. The intended sense of this specimen's cell subset or site label: regulatory CD4+ T cells.

The DNA is as follows: TGCAGTGCAAATAGCGGCTACGAGCAGTACTTC. This encodes CSANSGYEQYF. The sequence is built from TRBV20-1 and TRBJ2-7; a tentative D call is TRBD2 (6 bases match). The CDR3 starts with the cysteine, ends with the phenylalanine, and has 11 residues. Solely the CDR3 DNA is kept, with 33 bases framed from the first base. Relative to germline, V is 6 bases shorter and J is 3 bases shorter, with 9 bases between their ends. For CDR1 and CDR2, the germline V gene (reference sequence) lists DFQATT and SNEGSKA.